Below are 24 T cell receptor beta chains sequenced from a single sample in a study of graft-versus-host responses after intestinal transplantation. Generated by immunoSEQ multiplex PCR, the TCRdb table keeps only in-frame clones and is missing some. Altogether over 65,000 clones are present, 91% being singletons, with the ten largest covering 0.1%. The antigens of these receptors remain unknown. Specimen: unstimulated CD4+ T cells sorted from spleen or lymph node cells, collected before intestinal transplant. The receptors shown here come from a human donor who received an intestinal transplant.

This chain joins TRBV27 and TRBJ2-3; 10 bases are shared with TRBD2. Unmatched junction bases numbered 7, after V lost 4 bases and J lost 3 bases. The CDR3 is made up of 16 amino acids. CDR1 and CDR2 (germline): MNHEY, SMNVEV (reference sequence). This CDR3 is CASSSRPGLATDTQYF. The CDR3 bases are TGTGCCAGCAGTTCGAGACCGGGACTAGCGACAGATACGCAGTATTTT.

This rearrangement joins TRBV11-2 to TRBJ1-2; 11 nucleotides align to TRBD1. The CDR3 runs to 15 residues. Germline V CDR1 and CDR2: SGHAT, FQNNGV. J lost 5 bases, V lost 3 bases, and 5 bases had no gene match. The CDR3 bases are TGTGCCAGCAGCTTGGCCGGGACAGGGGGGTATGGCTACACCTTC. Its protein is CASSLAGTGGYGYTF.

V is TRBV7-2 and J is TRBJ1-3, with unresolved D. Germline CDR1 is SGHTA and CDR2 is FQGNSA. CDR3 length equals 16 residues. The ends were cut back, 2 bases at V and 4 bases at J, with 15 bases in the middle. The CDR3 DNA is TGTGCCAGCAGCTTAACGACGGGATTAGCAGGAAACACCATATATTTT. Translation gives CASSLTTGLAGNTIYF.

The chain combines TRBV5-1 with TRBJ2-3; the match to TRBD2 covers 13 bases. CDR3 length: 17 residues. Germline-derived CDR1 and CDR2 are SGHRS and YFSETQ. Trimming took 1 base from V and 1 from J; bases not matched to a gene: 3. The CDR3 region has the DNA TGCGCCAGCAGCTTGAAACTAGCGGGGGGGGGCACAGATACGCAGTATTTT. This sequence encodes CASSLKLAGGGTDTQYF.

V usage is TRBV5-1 and J usage is TRBJ1-1, with a tentative D call TRBD1 (6 bases). Germline V lookup: CDR1 SGHRS, CDR2 YFSETQ. The CDR3 totals 13 residues. V lost 4 bases to trimming and J lost 6 bases, with 13 bases between them. DNA of the CDR3: TGCGCCAGCAGCCTGCCGGACAGACCTGAAGCTTTCTTT. Translation gives CASSLPDRPEAFF. Combining the CDR3 with reference TRBV5-1 and TRBJ1-1 gives the whole variable domain KAGVTQTPRYLIKTRGQQVTLSCSPISGHRSVSWYQQTPGQGLQFLFEYFSETQRNKGNFPGRFSGRQFSNSRSEMNVSTLELGDSALYLCASSLPDRPEAFFGQGTRLTVV.

V gene TRBV7-2 combines with J gene TRBJ1-6; D is undetermined. Germline CDR1 SGHTA, CDR2 FQGNSA. Trimming took 4 bases from V and 4 from J, leaving 2 bases between them. This CDR3 contains 12 residues. CDR3 sequence: CASSSYNSPLHF. The CDR3 DNA sequence: TGTGCCAGCAGCTCATATAATTCACCCCTCCACTTT.

This clone was detected a few times. The rearrangement joins TRBV6-6 to TRBJ1-1; D is ambiguous. Germline CDR1 and CDR2: MNHNY and SVGAGI (reference sequence). The V end was cut by 7 bases, the J end by 3 bases, with 21 bases between. The CDR3 sequence is 16 residues long. The CDR3 DNA follows: TGTGCCAGCATTCCTAATTTGAACGTCCGGGACACTGAAGCTTTCTTT. As protein: CASIPNLNVRDTEAFF.

V usage is TRBV30 and J usage is TRBJ2-3; 9 nucleotides line up with TRBD2. Germline CDR1 reads GTSNPN; CDR2 reads SVGIG (reference sequence). The CDR3 loop spans 15 amino acids. With V trimmed by 4 bases and J by 2 bases, 7 bases remained unmatched. In DNA form, the CDR3 reads TGTGCCTGGACGTTTGCGGGGGGGCACACAGATACGCAGTATTTT. Encoded protein: CAWTFAGGHTDTQYF.

The gene calls are TRBV7-9 and TRBJ2-1; 11 nucleotides align to TRBD2. Per the germline V gene, CDR1 is SEHNR and CDR2 is FQNEAQ (reference sequence). There are 16 residues in the CDR3. V shed 4 bases, J shed 1 base, and the junction held 3 bases outside the gene matches. CDR3 residues: CASSSGTSGSYNEQFF. CDR3 DNA: TGTGCCAGCAGCTCCGGGACTAGCGGTTCCTACAATGAGCAGTTCTTC.

The rearrangement links TRBV19 to TRBJ1-4, with D possibly matching TRBD1 (5 bases). The length of the CDR3 is 15 residues. Germline V gene sequence: CDR1 LNHDA, CDR2 SQIVND (reference sequence). The V end was cut by 4 bases, the J end by 6 bases, with 15 bases between. For the CDR3, the DNA is TGTGCCAGTAGTAACGTGGGGGGTGTCGATGAAAAACTGTTTTTT. Translating it yields CASSNVGGVDEKLFF.

V is TRBV7-9 and J is TRBJ2-7; 7 nucleotides agree with TRBD1. The CDR3 contains 12 residues. The germline CDR1 and CDR2 sequences are SEHNR and FQNEAQ (reference sequence). J lost 5 bases, V lost 3 bases, and 1 base had no gene match. The CDR3 DNA sequence: TGTGCCAGCAGCTTTACAGGGGACGAGCAGTACTTC. Its translation is CASSFTGDEQYF.

CDR3 protein: CASSVGQGTNTGELFF. For the CDR3, the DNA is TGTGCCAGCAGCGTAGGACAGGGGACTAACACCGGGGAGCTGTTTTTT. V is TRBV9 and J is TRBJ2-2; TRBD1 aligns across 8 bases. The V gene's germline CDR1 is SGDLS and CDR2 YYNGEE. CDR3 length equals 16 residues. V was pared by 0 bases and J by 2 bases, with 3 bases of the junction left unmatched.

In its sample, this clone was seen once. This rearrangement joins TRBV10-3 to TRBJ2-3; the D gene is possibly TRBD2 (6 bases). V lost 7 bases, J lost 2 bases, and 10 bases lay in between. The length of the CDR3 is 13 residues. Germline CDR1 reads ENHRY; CDR2 reads SYGVKD. The CDR3 nucleotides are TGTGCCATCAAGGGCGGGGACACAGATACGCAGTATTTT. Residues: CAIKGGDTDTQYF.

This clone was seen more than once but under ten times. This chain connects TRBV4-3 to TRBJ2-7, with D maybe TRBD2 (6 bases). V lost 1 base, J lost 6 bases, and 13 bases lay in between. This CDR3 comprises 14 residues. Germline CDR1 LGHNA, CDR2 YSLEER. Here the CDR3 reads CASSQGDSIPEQYF. CDR3 nucleotide sequence: TGCGCCAGCAGCCAAGGGGACTCTATCCCCGAGCAGTACTTC.

This clone was found once. The CDR3 DNA reads as TGCGCCAGCAGCTCGATAGGGGCAGGCACAGATACGCAGTATTTT. It is translated as CASSSIGAGTDTQYF. This chain connects TRBV5-1 to TRBJ2-3; TRBD1 might be the D (5 bases). The length of the CDR3 is 15 residues. Trimming took 3 bases from V and 1 from J, leaving 12 bases between them. Germline CDR1 is SGHRS and CDR2 is YFSETQ.

The chain couples TRBV18 to TRBJ2-7; 11 positions agree with TRBD2. The germline V gene encodes CDR1 KGHSH and CDR2 LQKENI. This CDR3 is 14 amino acids long. The trim removed 6 bases at V and 3 bases at J, leaving 4 bases unmatched. The CDR3 here is CASSSGGDLYEQYF. In DNA form, the CDR3 reads TGTGCCAGCTCTAGCGGGGGGGACCTCTACGAGCAGTACTTC.

The rearrangement uses TRBV4-3 and TRBJ1-1; 7 bases map to TRBD1. V lost 4 bases, J lost 4 bases, and 6 bases stayed unmatched. This CDR3 region has 14 residues. The germline V gene encodes CDR1 LGHNA and CDR2 YSLEER. The chain's CDR3 is CASSRRGQSTEAFF. Written as DNA, the CDR3 is TGCGCCAGCAGCCGGCGGGGACAGAGCACTGAAGCTTTCTTT.

This clone was seen just once. This chain uses TRBV5-8 with TRBJ2-1, with 8 bases matching TRBD1. Germline V gives CDR1 SGHTS, CDR2 YDEGEE. With 1 base clipped from V and 5 bases from J, the junction kept 11 bases outside the gene matches. The CDR3 contains 17 residues. The CDR3 sequence: CASSLRGLQGGNNEQFF. In DNA form, the CDR3 reads TGTGCCAGCAGCTTGAGGGGGTTACAGGGGGGCAACAATGAGCAGTTCTTC. The whole variable domain, filled in from reference TRBV5-8 and TRBJ2-1, reads EAGVTQSPTHLIKTRGQQATLRCSPISGHTSVYWYQQALGLGLQFLLWYDEGEERNRGNFPPRFSGRQFPNYSSELNVNALELEDSALYLCASSLRGLQGGNNEQFFGPGTRLTVL.

The V call is TRBV19, the J call TRBJ1-1; D unclear. Trimming took 5 bases from V and 1 from J, leaving 20 bases between them. The CDR3 is 17 residues long. Germline CDR1 and CDR2: LNHDA and SQIVND (reference sequence). The CDR3 sequence is CASSPGGRTRGNTEAFF. The CDR3 bases are TGTGCCAGTAGTCCTGGAGGACGTACTCGGGGGAACACTGAAGCTTTCTTT.

V usage is TRBV6-5 and J usage is TRBJ1-6; a weak D match, TRBD1 (5 bases). The germline V gene has CDR1 MNHEY and CDR2 SVGAGI. Trimming left V 2 bases short and J 3 bases short, with 8 bases between. This CDR3 has 15 amino acids. CDR3 amino acids: CASSYGGFYNSPLHF. As DNA, the CDR3 is TGTGCCAGCAGTTACGGGGGGTTCTATAATTCACCCCTCCACTTT.

The gene calls are TRBV7-8 and TRBJ1-5; TRBD1 might be the D (6 bases). CDR1 and CDR2 from the germline V gene are SGHVS and FQNEAQ. V lost 5 bases and J lost 6, with 11 bases in between. CDR3 length equals 13 residues. CDR3 nucleotides: TGTGCCAGCAGCCCAGGGGTGCGTCAGCCCCAGCATTTT. Translated, it gives CASSPGVRQPQHF.

V and J are TRBV6-6 and TRBJ1-1; 9 nucleotides match TRBD1. With V trimmed by 7 bases and J by 4 bases, 7 bases remained unmatched. Per the germline V gene, CDR1 is MNHNY and CDR2 is SVGAGI (reference sequence). This CDR3 contains 14 residues. CDR3 DNA sequence: TGTGCCAGCAACACAGGGGGCGTTGGCACTGAAGCTTTCTTT. This encodes CASNTGGVGTEAFF.

CDR3 nucleotide sequence: TGCGCCAGCAGCCCCGGACAGTCCTACGAGCAGTACTTC. The encoded protein is CASSPGQSYEQYF. This chain links TRBV5-1 with TRBJ2-7, with D possibly matching TRBD1 (6 bases). This CDR3 spans 13 amino acids. CDR1 SGHRS and CDR2 YFSETQ come from the germline V gene. V was clipped by 4 bases and J by 1 base, with 9 bases between them.

This clone showed up just a few times. The rearrangement links TRBV4-3 to TRBJ1-1; a possible D gene is TRBD1 (6 bases). Germline lookup yields CDR1 LGHNA and CDR2 YSLEER. The CDR3 sequence is 15 residues long. V lost 0 bases, J lost 7 bases, and 15 bases lay in between. CDR3 sequence reads: CASSQEPQGPNEAFF. CDR3 in DNA: TGCGCCAGCAGCCAAGAGCCGCAGGGGCCAAATGAAGCTTTCTTT.